The 19 T cell receptor beta chains below come from one sample, sequenced in a study of molecular identifiers for immune sequencing clone quantification. TCRdb fed the PCR reads into MiXCR, producing one record per CDR3 protein. Among about 68,000 distinct CDR3 sequences listed, around 18% were seen once. The source material was naive CD8+ T cells from blood, with Jurkat cell RNA spiked in. Subset meaning: FACS-sorted CD8+CD4-CCR7+CD45RA+ naive T cells. The source is a human donor in good health. Some libraries in this study had Jurkat cell RNA spiked in.

With regard to this clonotype: This may arise from a read error, as a much more abundant clone is one base away. The conserved closing phenylalanine or tryptophan is absent in this CDR3, likely reflecting a read error. This chain connects TRBV5-3 to TRBJ1-5; no clear D gene. TRBV5-3 is an ORF for which the function is uncertain. The CDR3 sequence is 12 residues long. V was trimmed by 8 bases and J by 6 bases, leaving 12 bases between them. The CDR3 DNA reads TGTGCCAGCAGCGAGGAGTTTCAGCCCCAGCATTTA. This encodes CASSEEFQPQHL.

There are many counts of this clonotype. This chain links TRBV4-3 with TRBJ1-1; no clear D gene. The V gene's germline CDR1 is LGHNA and CDR2 YSLEER. The CDR3 contains 14 residues. V lost 1 base and J 3 bases, leaving 9 bases between the germline ends. CDR3 protein: CASSQVEGDTEAFF. As DNA, the CDR3 is TGCGCCAGCAGCCAAGTTGAGGGCGACACTGAAGCTTTCTTT.

At least ten counts were recorded for this clonotype. V usage is TRBV4-1 and J usage is TRBJ2-7, with TRBD1 as a possible D gene (5 bases). Germline V CDR1 and CDR2: MGHRA, YSYEKL. This CDR3 has 15 amino acids. V was clipped by 0 bases and J by 2 bases, with 11 bases between them. The CDR3 DNA is TGCGCCAGCAGCCAAGAATCCGCAGGGCCCTACGAGCAGTACTTC. This sequence encodes CASSQESAGPYEQYF.

This clonotype appeared many times. The gene calls are TRBV7-9 and TRBJ2-2, with 11 bases aligning to TRBD2. From germline, CDR1 is SEHNR and CDR2 FQNEAQ (reference sequence). The CDR3 length is 16 residues. V shed 4 bases, J shed 9 bases, and the junction held 10 bases outside the gene matches. The CDR3 spells CASSSELAGVFWELFF. CDR3 nucleotide sequence: TGTGCCAGCAGCTCCGAACTAGCGGGAGTTTTCTGGGAGCTGTTTTTT.

Concerning this clonotype: A much larger clone is a single base away; this may be a read error. The chain combines TRBV27 with TRBJ2-6, with 8 nucleotides matching TRBD1. The CDR3 has 15 amino acids. Germline-derived CDR1 and CDR2 are MNHEY and SMNVEV (reference sequence). The CDR3: CASTTGGPGANILTF. The CDR3 DNA reads as TGTGCCAGCACCACAGGGGGGCCTGGGGCCAACATCCTGACTTTC.

Note on this clonotype: A clone one base away is much larger, so this may be a read error. The genes are TRBV29-1 and TRBJ1-4; no clear D. CDR1 and CDR2 (germline): SQVTM, ANQGSEA. The CDR3 is made up of 13 amino acids. CDR3 coding DNA: TGCGGCGTTGTAGAGCCAACTAATGAAAAACTGTTTTTT. This encodes CGVVEPTNEKLFF.

There are a few counts of this clonotype. The chain employs TRBV12-3 or TRBV12-4 and TRBJ1-5; no reliable D call. Deletions cut 4 bases from V and 3 bases from J, with 19 bases between. The CDR3 runs to 17 residues. CDR3 loop: CASSSLPVTVDNQPQHF. The CDR3 DNA reads as TGTGCCAGCAGTTCCCTCCCCGTGACCGTAGACAATCAGCCCCAGCATTTT.

At least ten counts were recorded for this clonotype. This rearrangement joins TRBV13 to TRBJ2-3; tentatively, D is TRBD2 (6 bases). Germline V gives CDR1 PRHDT, CDR2 FYEKMQ (reference sequence). Trimming removed 5 bases at V and 4 bases at J, with 10 bases between. This CDR3 is built from 13 residues. Here the CDR3 DNA reads TGTGCCAGCAGCCTGGAGGGGTCAGATACGCAGTATTTT. It yields the protein CASSLEGSDTQYF.

Details on this clonotype: A much more abundant neighbour one base away suggests this may be a read error. The rearrangement uses TRBV5-1 and TRBJ2-2; D may be TRBD1 (6 bases). The germline V and J ends were trimmed by 3 bases and 3 bases, with 12 bases remaining between them. The germline V gene encodes CDR1 SGHRS and CDR2 YFSETQ. CDR3 length: 15 amino acids. DNA of the CDR3: TGCGCCAGCAGCTCGTTGGACAGTTACACCGGGGAGCTGTTTTTT. Its protein is CASSSLDSYTGELFF.

In the case of this clonotype: One end of the junction does not line up with germline, which may come from a read error. The chain links TRBV19 to TRBJ2-1; D uncertain. Germline V gives CDR1 LNHDA, CDR2 SQIVND (reference sequence). The CDR3 spans 15 residues. The CDR3 protein is CASSIYGGSYDEQFF. In DNA form, the CDR3 reads TGTGCCAGTAGTATCTACGGTGGATCCTACGATGAGCAGTTCTTC.

As to this clonotype: A much larger clone is a single base away; this may be a read error. The chain recombines TRBV11-2 with TRBJ2-5; tentatively, D is TRBD1 (5 bases). The CDR3 is 14 amino acids. CDR1 SGHAT and CDR2 FQNNGV come from the germline V gene. The CDR3 protein is CASSSPDGQGTQYF. The CDR3 nucleotides are TGTGCCAGCAGTTCCCCAGACGGACAAGGGACCCAGTACTTC.

This clonotype has ten or more counts. The J gene is TRBJ2-7, the V gene TRBV13; D is perhaps TRBD2 (5 bases). In germline, CDR1 is PRHDT, CDR2 FYEKMQ (reference sequence). The length of the CDR3 is 19 residues. Trimming removed 0 bases at V and 6 bases at J, with 27 bases between. Here the CDR3 DNA reads TGTGCCAGCAGCTTAGGAGGGTTTTCAGGCGGGTGGCTAACGTCCGAGCAGTACTTC. Translated, it gives CASSLGGFSGGWLTSEQYF.

This clonotype was counted only a few times. V and J are TRBV6-4 and TRBJ1-5; no clear D. The CDR3 is made up of 15 amino acids. The V end was cut by 7 bases, the J end by 3 bases, with 16 bases between. Looked up from germline, CDR1 is MRHNA and CDR2 is SNTAGT. This chain's CDR3 is CASNQESYNNQPQHF. The CDR3 DNA sequence: TGTGCCAGCAATCAGGAATCATATAACAATCAGCCCCAGCATTTT.

The table lists this clonotype with many counts. V is TRBV11-2 and J is TRBJ2-5, with 9 bases lining up with TRBD1. Looked up from germline, CDR1 is SGHAT and CDR2 is FQNNGV. This CDR3 comprises 15 residues. Germline trimming cut 5 bases from V and 5 bases from J; bases unmatched to any gene: 9. The CDR3 nucleotides are TGTGCCAGCAGCACACTACAGGGGGCCGAGGAGACCCAGTACTTC. This encodes CASSTLQGAEETQYF.

Turning to this clonotype: This may arise from a read error, as a much more abundant clone is one base away. The gene calls are TRBV27 and TRBJ1-1; D may be TRBD1 (6 bases). Germline V gene lookup returns CDR1 MNHEY and CDR2 SMNVEV (reference sequence). The CDR3 is 15 residues long. The CDR3 bases are TGTGCCAGCAAATTAACCGGGACACCGAACACTGTAGCTTTCTTT. Translated: CASKLTGTPNTVAFF.

The rearrangement uses TRBV7-9 and TRBJ1-2, with unresolved D. CDR1 is SEHNR and CDR2 is FQNEAQ in the germline V gene (reference sequence). Trimming pared 5 bases from V and 9 bases from J, leaving 13 bases between. This CDR3 contains 12 residues. CDR3 DNA sequence: TGTGCCAGCAGCAACATGGCGTCGAGCTACACCTTC. Its translation is CASSNMASSYTF.

This clonotype has ten or more counts. The rearrangement uses TRBV4-1 and TRBJ2-1; 11 bases match TRBD2. After removal of 5 bases from V and 3 bases from J, the junction contained 9 bases not matched to a gene. Germline V gene data show CDR1 as MGHRA and CDR2 as YSYEKL. CDR3 length: 17 residues. The CDR3 here is CASSTLGLADNYNEQFF. CDR3 coding DNA: TGCGCCAGCAGCACGCTGGGACTAGCGGACAACTACAATGAGCAGTTCTTC.

This clonotype was seen more than once but under ten times. V usage is TRBV5-1 and J usage is TRBJ2-7; maybe TRBD1 (5 bases). The CDR3 totals 16 residues. Trimming cost V 0 bases and J 1 base, with 14 bases left between them. Germline V gene sequence: CDR1 SGHRS, CDR2 YFSETQ. The CDR3 DNA reads TGCGCCAGCAGCTTGGCGGGCAGGAACAGGTCCTACGAGCAGTACTTC. This gives the protein CASSLAGRNRSYEQYF.

This clonotype has only a few counts. The chain has TRBV12-3 or TRBV12-4 and TRBJ2-2; D not resolved. Trimming took 7 bases from V and 4 from J, leaving 4 bases between them. The CDR3 runs 11 residues. The CDR3 reads CASIFTGELFF. In nucleotides, the CDR3 is TGTGCCAGCATTTTCACCGGGGAGCTGTTTTTT.